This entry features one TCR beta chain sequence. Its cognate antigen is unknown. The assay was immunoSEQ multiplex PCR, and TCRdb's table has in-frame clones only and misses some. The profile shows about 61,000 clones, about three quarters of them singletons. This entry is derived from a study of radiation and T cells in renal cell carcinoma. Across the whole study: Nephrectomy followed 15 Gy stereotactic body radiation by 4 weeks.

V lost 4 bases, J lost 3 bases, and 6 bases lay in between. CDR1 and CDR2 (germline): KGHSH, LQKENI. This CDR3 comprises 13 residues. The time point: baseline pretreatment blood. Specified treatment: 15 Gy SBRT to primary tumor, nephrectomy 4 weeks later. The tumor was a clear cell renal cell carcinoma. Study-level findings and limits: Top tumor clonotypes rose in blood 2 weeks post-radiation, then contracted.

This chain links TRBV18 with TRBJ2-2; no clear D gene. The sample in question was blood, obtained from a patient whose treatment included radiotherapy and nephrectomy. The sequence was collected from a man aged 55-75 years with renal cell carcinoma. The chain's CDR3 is CASSLRHTGELFF. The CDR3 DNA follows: TGTGCCAGCTCACTTCGACACACCGGGGAGCTGTTTTTT.